This T cell receptor beta chain was identified in a study of T cells in Graves' hyperthyroidism and ophthalmopathy. The sample holds many counts of this clonotype. Researchers took RNA transcripts and amplified the TCR beta CDR3 regions from them. First-round RT-PCR of the TCR CDR3 relied on the HTBI primer set. TCRdb reprocessed the multiplex PCR reads via MiXCR and lists one record per CDR3 protein. In the table there are some 350,000 distinct CDR3 sequences, around 14% of which are singletons. Hyperthyroidism was newly diagnosed in patients aged 18 to 65 (duration under 2 months). In making diagnoses, clinical symptoms, serum thyroxine and TRAb, thyroid ultrasound and orbital computed tomography were all used. The PBMCs studied were ones that came from 10 ml fresh peripheral blood. Trimming cost V 3 bases and J 6 bases, with 15 bases left between them. This CDR3 spans 14 amino acids. CDR1 is SNHLY and CDR2 is FYNNEI in the germline V gene.

This TCR came from a woman between 18 and 29 years old with Graves' hyperthyroidism that later progressed to Graves' ophthalmopathy. Sequences were obtained from blood. This sequence joins TRBV2 and TRBJ2-7, with D possibly matching TRBD1 (6 bases). The CDR3 reads CASSDNRERSEQYF. The CDR3 DNA follows: TGTGCCAGCAGTGATAACAGGGAAAGAAGCGAGCAGTACTTC.